The 16 T cell receptor beta chains listed next were all sequenced from one sample in a study of molecular identifiers for immune sequencing clone quantification. TCRdb re-derived calls from the PCR reads in MiXCR, one entry per CDR3 protein. The table shows more than 450,000 distinct CDR3 sequences, with about a fifth occurring only once. The specimen was naive CD8+ T cells from blood, with Jurkat cell RNA spiked in. Subset noted: FACS-sorted CD8+CD4-CCR7+CD45RA+ naive T cells. These receptors were collected from a human donor in good health. Some libraries in this study had Jurkat cell RNA spiked in.

The chain carries TRBV2 and TRBJ2-7; D gene ambiguous. Trimming took off 2 bases at V and 6 bases at J, with 8 bases between the two ends. This CDR3 has 12 amino acids. Germline lookup yields CDR1 SNHLY and CDR2 FYNNEI. CDR3 coding DNA: TGTGCCAGCAGTGAACAGGACCTCGAGCAGTACTTC. This codes for CASSEQDLEQYF.

With respect to this clonotype: A much larger clone lies a single base off, so this may be a read error. V and J are TRBV29-1 and TRBJ2-7; 9 nucleotides align to TRBD1. The CDR3 is 15 residues long. Germline CDR1 is SQVTM and CDR2 is ANQGSEA. The CDR3 here is CSVEGTGKGTYERYF. CDR3 coding DNA: TGCAGCGTGGAAGGGACAGGGAAGGGGACCTACGAGCGGTACTTC.

This clonotype was found many times. CDR3 sequence (DNA): TGTGCCAGCAGGGCCAAAGGTGGGGGGGGCTCCTACGAGCAGTACTTC. Translated, it gives CASRAKGGGGSYEQYF. The chain joins TRBV6-5 to TRBJ2-7; 7 bases agree with TRBD2. CDR1 is MNHEY and CDR2 is SVGAGI in the germline V gene. This CDR3 region has 16 residues. J lost 0 bases, V lost 6 bases, and 11 bases had no gene match.

V gene TRBV10-3 combines with J gene TRBJ2-3, with unresolved D. V lost 6 bases and J lost 4, with 17 bases in between. The CDR3 is made up of 15 amino acids. The germline gives CDR1 ENHRY, CDR2 SYGVKD. CDR3 sequence (DNA): TGTGCCATCAGGGACCTCGTAGGGCTGGCAGATACGCAGTATTTT. It codes for CAIRDLVGLADTQYF.

The DNA for the CDR3 is TGTGCCACCAGAGGGACAGAGACCCAGTACTTC. As protein: CATRGTETQYF. V gene TRBV27 combines with J gene TRBJ2-5; tentatively, D is TRBD1 or TRBD2 (5 bases each). The CDR3 consists of 11 residues. V was shortened by 10 bases and J by 4 bases, with 10 bases between the two germline ends. Germline V gene data show CDR1 as MNHEY and CDR2 as SMNVEV (reference sequence).

This clonotype was counted a few times. This sequence joins TRBV6-5 and TRBJ2-7; D is perhaps TRBD1 (6 bases). CDR1 MNHEY and CDR2 SVGAGI come from the germline V gene. The CDR3 is 14 amino acids. Trimming cost V 5 bases and J 2 bases, with 13 bases left between them. CDR3 sequence reads: CASSKLRGTYEQYF. The CDR3 coding sequence is TGTGCCAGCAGTAAGCTCAGGGGAACCTACGAGCAGTACTTC.

For this clonotype: A much larger clone differs from this one at a single base, so this may be a read error. The V gene is TRBV7-6, the J gene TRBJ2-3, with D unclear. This CDR3 comprises 15 residues. Germline lookup yields CDR1 SGHVS and CDR2 FNYEAQ. CDR3 loop: CASSLEVSTPDAQYF. CDR3 nucleotide sequence: TGTGCCAGCAGCTTAGAAGTCTCCACCCCAGATGCGCAGTATTTT.

This clonotype was seen only a few times. The chain couples TRBV20-1 to TRBJ2-7; 7 nucleotides line up with TRBD2. The CDR3 runs to 13 residues. V shed 0 bases and J 4 bases; nucleotides not matched to a gene: 3. In germline, CDR1 is DFQATT, CDR2 SNEGSKA (reference sequence). Here the CDR3 DNA reads TGCAGTGCTAGAGAAGGGACTACGTACGAGCAGTACTTC. Its translation is CSAREGTTYEQYF.

In regard to this clonotype: One base away lies a much larger clone, so this may be a sequencing read error. This chain uses TRBV19 with TRBJ2-5; the D gene is possibly TRBD1 (6 bases). The V gene lost 7 bases and the J gene lost 7 bases, with 16 bases spanning the gap. CDR3 length: 13 residues. Germline CDR1 reads LNHDA; CDR2 reads SQIVND (reference sequence). CDR3 loop: CASTEQGTATQYF. In DNA form, the CDR3 reads TGTGCCAGTACCGAACAGGGAACGGCGACCCAGTACTTC.

This clonotype was found many times. This chain connects TRBV27 to TRBJ2-7; tentative D call: TRBD1 (6 bases). This CDR3 is built from 16 residues. Per the germline V gene, CDR1 is MNHEY and CDR2 is SMNVEV (reference sequence). V lost 4 bases to trimming and J lost 0 bases, with 16 bases between them. The CDR3 nucleotides are TGTGCCAGCAGTTCCCGACAGGCCCTCAACTCCTACGAGCAGTACTTC. The encoded protein is CASSSRQALNSYEQYF.

The chain uses TRBV12-3 or TRBV12-4 and TRBJ1-3; D possibly corresponds to TRBD1 (5 bases). This CDR3 spans 13 amino acids. With 8 bases removed from V and 1 base from J, the gap between germline ends came to 9 bases. The CDR3 protein is CASWGLSGNTIYF. The CDR3 nucleotides read TGTGCCAGCTGGGGACTATCTGGAAACACCATATATTTT.

This chain joins TRBV5-1 and TRBJ2-1, with D possibly TRBD1 on 6 matching bases. V lost 5 bases, J lost 6 bases, and 12 bases lay in between. The CDR3 covers 13 residues. Germline V gives CDR1 SGHRS, CDR2 YFSETQ. CDR3 sequence: CASRDSLGNEQFF. CDR3 coding DNA: TGCGCCAGCAGGGACAGTCTCGGCAATGAGCAGTTCTTC.

The chain uses TRBV20-1 and TRBJ1-6; a possible D gene is TRBD1 (5 bases). CDR3 length equals 17 residues. The germline CDR1 and CDR2 sequences are DFQATT and SNEGSKA (reference sequence). Deletions cut 3 bases from V and 5 bases from J, with 20 bases between. The CDR3 nucleotides read TGCAGTGCTAGGTTTGACGCGGACCCGGGGGATAATTCACCCCTCCACTTT. Its protein product is CSARFDADPGDNSPLHF.

Concerning this clonotype itself: Possible read error: a much larger clone is one base away. The chain employs TRBV20-1 and TRBJ2-3; the D is unclear. There are 14 residues in the CDR3. Germline V lookup: CDR1 DFQATT, CDR2 SNEGSKA (reference sequence). CDR3 coding DNA: TGCAGTGCTAGAGACAGCTCTGGCACAGATACGCGGTATTTT. It yields the protein CSARDSSGTDTRYF.

DNA for the CDR3: TGCGCCAGCAGTCCCTGGATAAACTATGGCTACACCTTC. Translation: CASSPWINYGYTF. The chain combines TRBV4-3 with TRBJ1-2; D is unclear. Germline values: CDR1 LGHNA, CDR2 YSLEER. The CDR3 covers 13 residues. Trimming cost V 6 bases and J 2 bases, with 10 bases left between them.

This clonotype occurred many times. The J gene is TRBJ2-7, the V gene TRBV28; TRBD1 aligns across 8 bases. V shed 7 bases, J shed 1 base, and the junction held 6 bases outside the gene matches. Germline CDR1 is MDHEN and CDR2 is SYDVKM. The CDR3 loop spans 14 amino acids. The CDR3 reads CASIDRGESYEQYF. DNA of the CDR3: TGTGCCAGCATCGACAGGGGAGAATCCTACGAGCAGTACTTC. The whole variable domain, filled in from reference TRBV28 and TRBJ2-7, reads DVKVTQSSRYLVKRTGEKVFLECVQDMDHENMFWYRQDPGLGLRLIYFSYDVKMKEKGDIPEGYSVSREKKERFSLILESASTNQTSMYLCASIDRGESYEQYFGPGTRLTVT.